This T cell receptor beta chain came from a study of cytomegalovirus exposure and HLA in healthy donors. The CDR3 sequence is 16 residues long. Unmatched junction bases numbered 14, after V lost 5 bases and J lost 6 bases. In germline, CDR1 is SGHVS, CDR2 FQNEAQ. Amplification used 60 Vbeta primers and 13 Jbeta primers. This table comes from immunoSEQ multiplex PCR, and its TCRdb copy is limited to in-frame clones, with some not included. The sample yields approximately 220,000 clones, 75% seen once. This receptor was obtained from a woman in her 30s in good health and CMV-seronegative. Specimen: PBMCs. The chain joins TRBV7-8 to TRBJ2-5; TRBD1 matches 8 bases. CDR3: CASSPPPDRAKKTQYF. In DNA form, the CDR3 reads TGTGCCAGCAGCCCCCCCCCGGACAGGGCCAAAAAGACCCAGTACTTC.